This TCR beta chain is from a study of blood T cell repertoires in COVID-19. Turning to the study itself: Whether acute or convalescent, the COVID-19 samples came from the United States, Italy and Spain. T cells, B-cell-depleted T cells, or PBMCs supplied cDNA or gDNA.

Seattle-derived patients entered the study during active infection and were followed longitudinally. Authors' methods: Amplification with reference gene primers provided the estimates of nucleated cell counts. The table came from immunoSEQ multiplex PCR; TCRdb's copy has only in-frame clones and leaves some out. Clone size and V and J calls were adopted from that table, with D and trimming inferred from the DNA. The sample contains hundreds of thousands of clones, approximately 89% of which appear only once. The CDR3 consists of 19 residues. CDR1 and CDR2 (germline): LGHNA, YSLEER. Trimming took 0 bases from V and 0 from J, leaving 20 bases between them.

The material sequenced was peripheral blood. The chain combines TRBV4-3 with TRBJ1-1; D may be TRBD1 (5 bases). This clonotype was sampled from a young woman with COVID-19, enrolled during active disease. CDR3 DNA sequence: TGCGCCAGCAGCCAAGATGTTGGGGCCTCTGGGCCCTTGAACACTGAAGCTTTCTTT. The encoded protein is CASSQDVGASGPLNTEAFF.